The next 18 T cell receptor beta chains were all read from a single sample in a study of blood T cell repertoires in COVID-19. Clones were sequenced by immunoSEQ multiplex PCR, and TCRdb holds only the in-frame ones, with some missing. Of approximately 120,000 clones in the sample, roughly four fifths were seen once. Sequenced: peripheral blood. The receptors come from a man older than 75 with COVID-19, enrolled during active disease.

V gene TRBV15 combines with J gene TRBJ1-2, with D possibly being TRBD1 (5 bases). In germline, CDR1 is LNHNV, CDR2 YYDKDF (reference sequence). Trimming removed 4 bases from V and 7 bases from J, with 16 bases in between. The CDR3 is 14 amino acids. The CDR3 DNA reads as TGTGCCACCAGCACGCAGTACCGGGGGGTTGGCTACACCTTC. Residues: CATSTQYRGVGYTF.

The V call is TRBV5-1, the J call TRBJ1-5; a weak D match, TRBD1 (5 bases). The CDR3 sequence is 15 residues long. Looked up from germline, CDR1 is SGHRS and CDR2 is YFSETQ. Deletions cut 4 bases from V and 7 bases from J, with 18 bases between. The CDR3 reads CASSAEPGGNQPQHF. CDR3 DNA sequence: TGCGCCAGCAGCGCGGAACCCGGGGGGAACCAGCCCCAGCATTTT.

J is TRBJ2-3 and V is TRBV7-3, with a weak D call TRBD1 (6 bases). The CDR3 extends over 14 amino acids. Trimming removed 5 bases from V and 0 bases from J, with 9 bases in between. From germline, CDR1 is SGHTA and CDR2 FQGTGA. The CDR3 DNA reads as TGTGCCAGCAGCCCAGGGGTTAGCACAGATACGCAGTATTTT. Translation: CASSPGVSTDTQYF.

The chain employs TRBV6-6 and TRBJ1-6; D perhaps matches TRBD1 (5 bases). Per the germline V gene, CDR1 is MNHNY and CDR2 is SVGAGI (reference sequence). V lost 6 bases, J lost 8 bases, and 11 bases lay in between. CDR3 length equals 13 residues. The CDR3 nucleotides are TGTGCCAGCAGCCTCCCCAGGGATTCACCCCTCCACTTT. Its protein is CASSLPRDSPLHF.

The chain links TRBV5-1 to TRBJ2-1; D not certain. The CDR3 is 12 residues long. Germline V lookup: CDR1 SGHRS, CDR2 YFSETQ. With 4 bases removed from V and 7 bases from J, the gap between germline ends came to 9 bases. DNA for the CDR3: TGCGCCAGCAGCCTCACGGGTAATGAGCAGTTCTTC. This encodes CASSLTGNEQFF.

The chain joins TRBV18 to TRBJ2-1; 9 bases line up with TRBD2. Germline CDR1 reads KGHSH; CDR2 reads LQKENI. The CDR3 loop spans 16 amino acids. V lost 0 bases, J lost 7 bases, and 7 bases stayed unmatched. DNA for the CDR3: TGTGCCAGCTCACCACCGGGGGCGGGGGGGCTGAATGAGCAGTTCTTC. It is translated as CASSPPGAGGLNEQFF.

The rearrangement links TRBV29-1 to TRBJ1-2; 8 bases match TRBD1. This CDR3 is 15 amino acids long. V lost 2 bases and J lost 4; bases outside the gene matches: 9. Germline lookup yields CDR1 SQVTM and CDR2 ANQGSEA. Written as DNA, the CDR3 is TGCAGCGTTGAATCCCCCGGGACAGGTATCTATGGCTACACCTTC. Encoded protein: CSVESPGTGIYGYTF.

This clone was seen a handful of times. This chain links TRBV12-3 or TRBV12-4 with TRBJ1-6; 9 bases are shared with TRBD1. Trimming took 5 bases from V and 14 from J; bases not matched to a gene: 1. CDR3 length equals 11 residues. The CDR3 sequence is CASSGQGSLHF. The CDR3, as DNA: TGTGCCAGCAGTGGACAGGGGTCCCTCCACTTT.

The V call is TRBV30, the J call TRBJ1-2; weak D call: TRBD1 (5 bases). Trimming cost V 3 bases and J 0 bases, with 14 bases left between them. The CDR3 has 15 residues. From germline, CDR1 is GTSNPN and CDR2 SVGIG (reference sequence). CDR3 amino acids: CAWRKGRQSNYGYTF. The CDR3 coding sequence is TGTGCCTGGAGGAAGGGGCGCCAGTCTAACTATGGCTACACCTTC.

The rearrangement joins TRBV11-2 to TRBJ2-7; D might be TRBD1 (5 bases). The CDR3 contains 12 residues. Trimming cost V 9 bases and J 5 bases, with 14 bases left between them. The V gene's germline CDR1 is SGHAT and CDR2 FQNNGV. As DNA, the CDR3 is TGTGCCAGTACGCAGGGTAGCCACGAGCAGTACTTC. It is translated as CASTQGSHEQYF.

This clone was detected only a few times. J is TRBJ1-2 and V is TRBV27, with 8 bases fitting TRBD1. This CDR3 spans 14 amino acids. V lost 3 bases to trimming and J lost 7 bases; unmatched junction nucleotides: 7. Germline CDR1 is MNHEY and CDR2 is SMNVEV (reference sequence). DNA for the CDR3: TGTGCCAGCAGTTTTCAGGGGGCATACGGTGGCTACACCTTC. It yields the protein CASSFQGAYGGYTF.

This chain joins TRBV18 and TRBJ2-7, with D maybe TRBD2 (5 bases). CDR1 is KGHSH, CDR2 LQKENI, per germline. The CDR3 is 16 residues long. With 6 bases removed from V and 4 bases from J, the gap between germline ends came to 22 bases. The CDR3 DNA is TGTGCCAGCTCCCAGCAGCGGTTTCAGCGGTTTTACGAGCAGTACTTC. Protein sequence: CASSQQRFQRFYEQYF. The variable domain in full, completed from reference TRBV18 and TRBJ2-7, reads NAGVMQNPRHLVRRRGQEARLRCSPMKGHSHVYWYRQLPEEGLKFMVYLQKENIIDESGMPKERFSAEFPKEGPSILRIQQVVRGDSAAYFCASSQQRFQRFYEQYFGPGTRLTVT.

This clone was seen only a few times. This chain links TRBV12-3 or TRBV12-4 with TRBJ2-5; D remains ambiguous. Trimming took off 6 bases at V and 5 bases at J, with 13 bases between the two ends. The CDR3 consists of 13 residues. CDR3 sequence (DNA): TGTGCCAGCAGCCAAATGGCTAGGGAGACCCAGTACTTC. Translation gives CASSQMARETQYF.

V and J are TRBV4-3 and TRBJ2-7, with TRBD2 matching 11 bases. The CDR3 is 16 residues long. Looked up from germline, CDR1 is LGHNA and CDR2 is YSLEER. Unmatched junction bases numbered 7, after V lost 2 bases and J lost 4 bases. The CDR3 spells CASSQYSGTSGYEQYF. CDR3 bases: TGCGCCAGCAGCCAATACTCCGGGACTAGCGGTTACGAGCAGTACTTC.

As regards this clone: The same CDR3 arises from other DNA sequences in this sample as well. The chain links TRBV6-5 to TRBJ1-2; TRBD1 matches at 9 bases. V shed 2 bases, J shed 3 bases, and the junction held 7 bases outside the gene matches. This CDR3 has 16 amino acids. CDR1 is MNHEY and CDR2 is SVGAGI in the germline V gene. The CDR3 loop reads CASSYMGQGFYYGYTF. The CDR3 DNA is TGTGCCAGCAGTTACATGGGACAGGGCTTTTACTATGGCTACACCTTC.

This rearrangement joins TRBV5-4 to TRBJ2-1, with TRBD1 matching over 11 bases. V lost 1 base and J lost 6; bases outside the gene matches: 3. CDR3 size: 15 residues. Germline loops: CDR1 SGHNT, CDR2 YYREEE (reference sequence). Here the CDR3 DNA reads TGTGCCAGCAGCTTGCGAGGGACAGGGGGCAATGAGCAGTTCTTC. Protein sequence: CASSLRGTGGNEQFF.

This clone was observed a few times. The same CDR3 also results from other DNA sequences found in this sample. CDR3 amino acids: CASSPLLGREGDEQYF. CDR3 nucleotides: TGTGCCAGCAGTCCCCTATTAGGGAGGGAGGGCGACGAGCAGTACTTC. V is TRBV6-2 or TRBV6-3 and J is TRBJ2-7; TRBD2 matches 7 bases. Germline lookup yields CDR1 MNHEY and CDR2 SVGEGT. This CDR3 has 16 amino acids. Unmatched junction bases numbered 15, after V lost 5 bases and J lost 5 bases.

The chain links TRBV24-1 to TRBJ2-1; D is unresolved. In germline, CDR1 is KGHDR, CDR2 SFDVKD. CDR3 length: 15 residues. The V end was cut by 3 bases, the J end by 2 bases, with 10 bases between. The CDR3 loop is CATSDRQAPYNEQFF. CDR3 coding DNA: TGTGCCACCAGTGATAGACAAGCTCCCTACAATGAGCAGTTCTTC.